The 19 T cell receptor beta chains below were found in one sample sequenced in a study of Graves' ophthalmopathy and Graves' hyperthyroidism. The sequenced template was RNA, covering the TCR beta CDR3 region. Amplification began with first-round RT-PCR using HTBI primers, then second-round multiplex PCR was performed. TCRdb called the multiplex PCR reads again in MiXCR, with one record for every CDR3 protein. The sample contains 300,000 to 400,000 distinct CDR3 sequences, about a sixth of which appear only once. The specimen sequenced was peripheral blood. The receptors come from an adult woman with stable Graves' hyperthyroidism.

This chain connects TRBV7-2 to TRBJ2-2; the match to TRBD1 covers 9 bases. CDR1 SGHTA and CDR2 FQGNSA come from the germline V gene. With V trimmed by 6 bases and J by 3 bases, 2 bases remained unmatched. The CDR3 extends over 14 amino acids. CDR3 in DNA: TGTGCCAGCAGATACAGGGGGCACACCGGGGAGCTGTTTTTT. It codes for CASRYRGHTGELFF. The whole variable domain, remainder taken from reference TRBV7-2 and TRBJ2-2, is GAGVSQSPSNKVTEKGKDVELRCDPISGHTALYWYRQSLGQGLEFLIYFQGNSAPDKSGLPSDRFSAERTGGSVSTLTIQRTQQEDSAVYLCASRYRGHTGELFFGEGSRLTVL.

This clonotype was found many times. The V gene is TRBV6-2 or TRBV6-3, the J gene TRBJ2-7, with 7 bases fitting TRBD1. CDR3 size: 16 residues. The germline gives CDR1 MNHEY, CDR2 SVGEGT. V trimming: 6 bases; J trimming: 4 bases; junction bases outside the gene matches: 15. CDR3 sequence reads: CASRQIRTGGTYEQYF. CDR3 in DNA: TGTGCCAGCAGACAGATCCGGACAGGTGGGACATACGAGCAGTACTTC.

In its sample, this clonotype was seen many times. V is TRBV28 and J is TRBJ1-5; D gene uncertain. Trimming pared 7 bases from V and 0 bases from J, leaving 10 bases between. Germline loops: CDR1 MDHEN, CDR2 SYDVKM. This CDR3 is 14 amino acids long. CDR3 protein: CASTGRYSNQPQHF. The CDR3 region has the DNA TGTGCCAGCACAGGACGATATAGCAATCAGCCCCAGCATTTT.

This clonotype was seen ten or more times. The chain employs TRBV2 and TRBJ2-7; tentative D call: TRBD2 (5 bases). CDR1 is SNHLY, CDR2 FYNNEI, per germline. The CDR3 covers 14 residues. V was cut by 4 bases and J by 6 bases, with 16 bases left in between. The CDR3 here is CASSGAGPAIEQYF. The CDR3 DNA reads TGTGCCAGCAGTGGCGCGGGCCCCGCTATCGAGCAGTACTTC.

This clonotype was recorded at least ten times. The gene calls are TRBV28 and TRBJ2-5; D unresolved. Deletions cut 6 bases from V and 2 bases from J, with 13 bases between. The germline CDR1 and CDR2 sequences are MDHEN and SYDVKM. The CDR3 length is 14 residues. The CDR3 DNA reads TGTGCCAGCAGCCTTAATCCCCTTCAAGAGACCCAGTACTTC. Its translation is CASSLNPLQETQYF.

This clonotype was counted ten times or more. The chain recombines TRBV19 with TRBJ1-2; tentatively, D is TRBD1 (6 bases). V lost 9 bases to trimming and J lost 6 bases, with 29 bases between them. The CDR3 has 17 residues. CDR1 is LNHDA, CDR2 SQIVND, per germline (reference sequence). The CDR3 region has the DNA TGTGCCAGCAGCCCTCATGGCGGGGGCGCCTACGTCGATGGCTACACCTTC. Its protein is CASSPHGGGAYVDGYTF.

At least ten counts were recorded for this clonotype. The chain carries TRBV5-8 and TRBJ2-7, with a possible D match to TRBD2 (6 bases). Trimming left V 3 bases short and J 4 bases short, with 17 bases between. This CDR3 comprises 15 residues. In germline, CDR1 is SGHTS, CDR2 YDEGEE. The CDR3 reads CASSYAGTGRYEQYF. The DNA of the CDR3 is TGTGCCAGCAGCTACGCCGGGACTGGAAGGTACGAGCAGTACTTC.

Concerning this clonotype: Relative to the germline gene, one junction end is altered; a read error may explain this. CDR3 in amino acids: CAGSANQETQYF. In DNA, the CDR3 is TGTGCCGGCTCAGCAAATCAAGAGACCCAGTACTTC. J is TRBJ2-5 and V is TRBV18; no reliable D call. The CDR3 contains 12 residues. Germline CDR1 KGHSH, CDR2 LQKENI.

Ten or more counts support this clonotype. A read error is possible here, since a much larger clone lies one base away. The V call is TRBV29-1, the J call TRBJ1-6; 7 nucleotides line up with TRBD1. From germline, CDR1 is SQVTM and CDR2 ANQGSEA. The CDR3 covers 12 residues. This chain's CDR3 is CNKDQGDSHLHF. The CDR3 nucleotides read TGCAACAAGGACCAGGGGGATTCACACCTCCACTTT.

The table lists this clonotype with many counts. This rearrangement joins TRBV27 to TRBJ2-5, with D tentatively TRBD2 (5 bases). Germline V gene sequence: CDR1 MNHEY, CDR2 SMNVEV (reference sequence). The CDR3 consists of 15 residues. The V gene lost 2 bases and the J gene lost 0 bases, with 10 bases spanning the gap. CDR3 DNA sequence: TGTGCCAGCAGTTTAAGCGGAAAGTACCAAGAGACCCAGTACTTC. Protein product: CASSLSGKYQETQYF.

The chain links TRBV4-1 to TRBJ1-2, with D unclear. Germline CDR1 MGHRA, CDR2 YSYEKL. With 2 bases removed from V and 2 bases from J, the gap between germline ends came to 9 bases. The CDR3 has 14 residues. The DNA of the CDR3 is TGCGCCAGCAGCCAACCTGACCGGAACTATGGCTACACCTTC. It yields the protein CASSQPDRNYGYTF.

This clonotype was seen more than once but under ten times. At one end the junction does not follow the germline gene, possibly because of a read error. The J gene is TRBJ2-2, the V gene TRBV6-5, with D tentatively TRBD2 (5 bases). CDR1 and CDR2 from the germline V gene are MNHEY and SVGAGI. This CDR3 spans 11 amino acids. Here the CDR3 reads CASITPGDLFF. CDR3 nucleotide sequence: TGTGCCAGCATTACGCCCGGGGATCTGTTTTTT.

Of note for this clonotype: The junction departs from germline at one end; a sequencing error may be responsible. The chain joins TRBV6-1 to TRBJ2-7; the D call may be TRBD1 or TRBD2 (5 bases each). The germline gives CDR1 MNHNS, CDR2 SASEGT. CDR3 size: 15 residues. CDR3 in DNA: TGTGCCAGCAGACCGCCGGGGCTCAGGCGATACGGGCAGTACTTC. Its protein is CASRPPGLRRYGQYF.

This clonotype was counted many times. The rearrangement links TRBV15 to TRBJ1-6; D may be TRBD1 (6 bases). V was clipped by 1 base and J by 3 bases, with 13 bases between them. Germline CDR1 LNHNV, CDR2 YYDKDF (reference sequence). The CDR3 extends over 17 amino acids. The CDR3 bases are TGTGCCACCAGCAGAGGTGCGAGACAGGACTATAATTCACCCCTCCACTTT. Translated, it gives CATSRGARQDYNSPLHF. Using reference TRBV15 and TRBJ1-6 for the parts outside the CDR3, the full variable domain is DAMVIQNPRYQVTQFGKPVTLSCSQTLNHNVMYWYQQKSSQAPKLLFHYYDKDFNNEADTPDNFQSRRPNTSFCFLDIRSPGLGDTAMYLCATSRGARQDYNSPLHFGNGTRLTVT.

The V gene is TRBV27, the J gene TRBJ1-3; possible D gene TRBD1, 5 bases. Trimming removed 4 bases from V and 0 bases from J, with 10 bases in between. The CDR3 contains 15 residues. Germline assignment: CDR1 MNHEY and CDR2 SMNVEV (reference sequence). The CDR3 DNA reads TGTGCCAGCAGTTCAAGACAGAGCTCTGGAAACACCATATATTTT. Translated: CASSSRQSSGNTIYF.

Many counts were recorded for this clonotype. V usage is TRBV6-5 and J usage is TRBJ2-7; TRBD1 matches at 7 bases. The V gene's germline CDR1 is MNHEY and CDR2 SVGAGI. V gave up 9 bases and J gave up 2 bases; unmatched junction bases: 10. The CDR3 consists of 14 residues. The CDR3 DNA follows: TGTGCCAGTCGACTCACCCAGGGGGCCTACGAGCAGTACTTC. It specifies CASRLTQGAYEQYF.

In its sample, this clonotype was seen a few times. A junction boundary mismatches the germline segment, possibly from a read error. The gene calls are TRBV5-6 and TRBJ1-2; D unresolved. In germline, CDR1 is SGHDT, CDR2 YYEEEE. CDR3 length: 12 residues. Here the CDR3 reads CTSSLPDYGYTF. CDR3 sequence (DNA): TGTACCAGCAGCTTGCCAGACTATGGCTACACCTTC. Combining the CDR3 with reference TRBV5-6 and TRBJ1-2 gives the whole variable domain DAGVTQSPTHLIKTRGQQVTLRCSPKSGHDTVSWYQQALGQGPQFIFQYYEEEERQRGNFPDRFSGHQFPNYSSELNVNALLLGDSALYLCTSSLPDYGYTFGSGTRLTVV.

This clonotype was seen many times. This chain links TRBV6-5 with TRBJ1-6; a weak D match, TRBD1 (5 bases). CDR1 and CDR2 from the germline V gene are MNHEY and SVGAGI. This CDR3 is 15 amino acids long. V lost 2 bases to trimming and J lost 7 bases, with 12 bases between them. The CDR3 DNA is TGTGCCAGCAGTTACAAGCAGGGTTGGAATTCACCCCTCCACTTT. Encoded protein: CASSYKQGWNSPLHF.

This clonotype has ten or more counts. The genes are TRBV28 and TRBJ1-5; D ambiguous. The CDR3 consists of 15 residues. Trimming removed 5 bases at V and 6 bases at J, with 17 bases between. Per germline, CDR1 MDHEN and CDR2 SYDVKM. Written as DNA, the CDR3 is TGTGCCAGCAGTCCCCGGGGAACCCGATCTCAGCCCCAGCATTTT. This translates into CASSPRGTRSQPQHF. The variable domain in full, with the rest retrieved from reference TRBV28 and TRBJ1-5, is DVKVTQSSRYLVKRTGEKVFLECVQDMDHENMFWYRQDPGLGLRLIYFSYDVKMKEKGDIPEGYSVSREKKERFSLILESASTNQTSMYLCASSPRGTRSQPQHFGDGTRLSIL.